This T cell receptor beta chain was captured in a study of early stage breast cancer tumors. Study-level background: Samples were sequenced at 7.5 to 10-fold average coverage. General study results and limits: In about 85% of the 16 patients, blood comparison separated tumor from normal breast. Enriched TCRB sequences shared across patients were mostly commonly generated sequences.

Generated by immunoSEQ multiplex PCR, the TCRdb table keeps only in-frame clones and is missing some. Altogether approximately 52,000 clones are present, approximately 80% being singletons, with the ten largest covering more than 1.1%. To note about this clone: Antigen: not known.

This CDR3 comprises 15 residues. CDR1 and CDR2 (germline): MDHEN, SYDVKM. Trimming removed 2 bases at V and 3 bases at J, with 14 bases between. Material: blood. The chain combines TRBV28 with TRBJ2-7; D possibly matches TRBD1 or TRBD2 (5 bases each). The clonotype originates from a person aged 45 to 59 with breast cancer. The CDR3 DNA reads TGTGCCAGCAGTTTAGACCTAGCTGGGGGCTACGAGCAGTACTTC. The encoded protein is CASSLDLAGGYEQYF.